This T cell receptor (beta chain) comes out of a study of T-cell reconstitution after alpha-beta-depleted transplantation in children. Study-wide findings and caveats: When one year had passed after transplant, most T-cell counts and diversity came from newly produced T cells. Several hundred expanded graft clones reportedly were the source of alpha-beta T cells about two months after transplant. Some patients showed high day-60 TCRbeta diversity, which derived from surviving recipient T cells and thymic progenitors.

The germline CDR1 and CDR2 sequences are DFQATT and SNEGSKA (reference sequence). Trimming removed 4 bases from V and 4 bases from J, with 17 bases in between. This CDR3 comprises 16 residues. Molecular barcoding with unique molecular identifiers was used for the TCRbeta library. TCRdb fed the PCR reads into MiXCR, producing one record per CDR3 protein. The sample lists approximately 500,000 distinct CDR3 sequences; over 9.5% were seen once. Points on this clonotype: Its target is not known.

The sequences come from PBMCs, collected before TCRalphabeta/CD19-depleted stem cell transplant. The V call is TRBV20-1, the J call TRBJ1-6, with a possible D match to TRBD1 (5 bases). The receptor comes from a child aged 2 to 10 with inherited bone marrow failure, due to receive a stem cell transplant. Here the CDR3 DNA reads TGCAGTGCTAAACCTCCACCCCAGGGATATAATTCACCCCTCCACTTT. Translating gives CSAKPPPQGYNSPLHF.